Here is one TCR beta chain with its context. Its antigen remains unknown. Trimming removed 4 bases at V and 2 bases at J, with 10 bases between. The CDR3 totals 13 residues. These data originate in a study of vaccination effects on CD4 cells after COVID-19. The data were produced by immunoSEQ multiplex PCR, yet TCRdb's version contains in-frame clones alone and is incomplete. The repertoire consists of under 50,000 clones, with around 76% occurring once and the leading ten covering around 8.1%. Culturing for ten to eleven days preceded CD4+ T cell isolation. The person acquired a PCR-confirmed SARS-CoV-2 infection between March and December 2020. Study findings and constraints: Marked clonal contraction of both clone types appeared late after vaccination.

This sequence was found in a human donor who had a prior SARS-CoV-2 infection. The sample in question was CD4+ T cells from PBMCs cultured without peptide, obtained before COVID-19 vaccination. The chain combines TRBV5-3 with TRBJ2-7, with D possibly TRBD1 on 6 matching bases. TRBV5-3 is reported as an ORF; its role is uncertain. For the CDR3, the DNA is TGTGCCAGAAGCCACAGGGTTCCCTACGAGCAGTACTTC. The encoded protein is CARSHRVPYEQYF.